A single TCR beta chain is shown here with its context. The antigen is not known. Trimming took 2 bases from V and 5 from J; bases not matched to a gene: 12. Germline V CDR1 and CDR2: SEHNR, FQNEAQ (reference sequence). The CDR3 sequence is 17 residues long. From RNA, the CDR3 regions of TCR beta chains were amplified and sequenced. First-round RT-PCR with HTBI primers preceded a second-round multiplex PCR. From the multiplex PCR reads, TCRdb called clonotypes with MiXCR, one entry per CDR3 protein. The table includes about 740,000 distinct CDR3 sequences, around 40% detected once. A duration under 3 months, NOSPECS ≥4, CAS ≥3 and moderate-to-severe activity characterized the donors with ophthalmopathy. This entry is derived from a study of Graves' ophthalmopathy and Graves' hyperthyroidism. Findings of the study overall: Blood contained most expanded thyroid clonotypes exceeding 0.001 frequency. For predicting ophthalmopathy progression, the model had roughly 70% sensitivity and approximately 72% specificity.

This TCR was sampled from an adult man with Graves' ophthalmopathy. The sample was peripheral blood. The gene calls are TRBV7-9 and TRBJ2-7; 10 positions match TRBD1. For the CDR3, the DNA is TGTGCCAGCAGCTTACTGGGCCCGACAGGGGGCAAGAACGAGCAGTACTTC. Translated: CASSLLGPTGGKNEQYF.